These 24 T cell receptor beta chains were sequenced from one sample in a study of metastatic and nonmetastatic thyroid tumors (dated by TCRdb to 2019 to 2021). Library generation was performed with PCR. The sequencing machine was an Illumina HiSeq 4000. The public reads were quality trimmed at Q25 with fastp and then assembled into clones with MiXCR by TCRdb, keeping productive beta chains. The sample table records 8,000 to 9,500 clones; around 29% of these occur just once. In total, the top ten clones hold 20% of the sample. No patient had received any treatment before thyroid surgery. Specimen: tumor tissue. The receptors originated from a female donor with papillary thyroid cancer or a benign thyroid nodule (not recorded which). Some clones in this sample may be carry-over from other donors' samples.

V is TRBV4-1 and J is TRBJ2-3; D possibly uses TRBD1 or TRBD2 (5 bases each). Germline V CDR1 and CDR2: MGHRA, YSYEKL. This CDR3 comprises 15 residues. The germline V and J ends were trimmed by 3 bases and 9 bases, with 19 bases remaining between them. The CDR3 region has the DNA TGCGCCAGCAGCCAGTTGGGGGTCGCTCCTGGGACGCAGTATTTT. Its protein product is CASSQLGVAPGTQYF.

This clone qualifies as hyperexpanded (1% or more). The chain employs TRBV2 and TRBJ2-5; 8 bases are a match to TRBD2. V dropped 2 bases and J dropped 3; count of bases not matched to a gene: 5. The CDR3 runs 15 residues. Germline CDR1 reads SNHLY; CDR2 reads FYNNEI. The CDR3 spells CASSESGTREETQYF. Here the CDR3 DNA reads TGTGCCAGCAGTGAATCCGGGACTAGGGAAGAGACCCAGTACTTC.

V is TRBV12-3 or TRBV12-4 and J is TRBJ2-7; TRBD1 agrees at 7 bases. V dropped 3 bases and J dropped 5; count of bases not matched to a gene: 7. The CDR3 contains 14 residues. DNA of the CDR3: TGTGCCAGCAGTTTCCCGACAGGGTTCGACGAGCAGTACTTC. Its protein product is CASSFPTGFDEQYF.

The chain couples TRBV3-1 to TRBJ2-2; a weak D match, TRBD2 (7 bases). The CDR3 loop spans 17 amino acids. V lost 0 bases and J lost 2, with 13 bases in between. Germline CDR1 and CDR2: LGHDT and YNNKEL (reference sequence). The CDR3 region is CASSQDIGGLNTGELFF. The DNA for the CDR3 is TGTGCCAGCAGCCAAGATATCGGGGGGCTTAACACCGGGGAGCTGTTTTTT.

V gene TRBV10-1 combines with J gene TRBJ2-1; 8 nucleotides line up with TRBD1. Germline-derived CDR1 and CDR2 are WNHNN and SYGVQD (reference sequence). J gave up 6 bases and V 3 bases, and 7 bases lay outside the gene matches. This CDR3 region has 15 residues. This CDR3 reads CASSDQGATGNEQFF. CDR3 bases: TGCGCCAGCAGTGATCAGGGGGCAACCGGCAATGAGCAGTTCTTC.

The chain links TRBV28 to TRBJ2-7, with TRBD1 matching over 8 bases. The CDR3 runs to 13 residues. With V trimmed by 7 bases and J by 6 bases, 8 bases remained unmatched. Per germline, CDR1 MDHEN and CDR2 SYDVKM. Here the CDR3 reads CASIAQGVAEQYF. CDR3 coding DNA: TGTGCCAGCATAGCACAGGGGGTAGCCGAGCAGTACTTC.

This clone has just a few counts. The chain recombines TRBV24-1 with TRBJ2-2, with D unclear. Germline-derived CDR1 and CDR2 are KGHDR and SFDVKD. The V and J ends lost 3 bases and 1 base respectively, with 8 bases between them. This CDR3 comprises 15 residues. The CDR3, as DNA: TGTGCCACCAGTGATCATCGGAGGAACACCGGGGAGCTGTTTTTT. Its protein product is CATSDHRRNTGELFF.

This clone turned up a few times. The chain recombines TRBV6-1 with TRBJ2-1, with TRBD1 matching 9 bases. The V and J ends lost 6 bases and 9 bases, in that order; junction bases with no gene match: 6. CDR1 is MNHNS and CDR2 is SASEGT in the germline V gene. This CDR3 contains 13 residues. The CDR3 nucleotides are TGTGCCAGCAGAAAAGGACAGGGGAGTGAGCAGTTCTTC. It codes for CASRKGQGSEQFF.

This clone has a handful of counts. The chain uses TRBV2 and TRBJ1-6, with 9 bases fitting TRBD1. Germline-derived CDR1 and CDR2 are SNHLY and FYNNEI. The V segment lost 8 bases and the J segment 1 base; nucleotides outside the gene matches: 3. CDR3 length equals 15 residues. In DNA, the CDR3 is TGTGCCAGCGCACAGGGGGCTTCCTATAATTCACCCCTCCACTTT. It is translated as CASAQGASYNSPLHF.

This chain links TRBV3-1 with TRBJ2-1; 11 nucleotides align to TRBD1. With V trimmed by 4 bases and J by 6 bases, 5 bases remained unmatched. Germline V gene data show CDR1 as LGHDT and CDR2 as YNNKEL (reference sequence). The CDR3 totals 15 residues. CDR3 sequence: CASSPRTGGPNEQFF. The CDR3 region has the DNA TGTGCCAGCAGCCCCCGGACAGGGGGCCCCAATGAGCAGTTCTTC.

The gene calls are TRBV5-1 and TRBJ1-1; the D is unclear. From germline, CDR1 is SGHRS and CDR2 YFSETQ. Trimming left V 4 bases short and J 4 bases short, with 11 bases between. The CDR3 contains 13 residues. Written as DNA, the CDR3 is TGCGCCAGCAGCATTTCGTATGGCACTGAAGCTTTCTTT. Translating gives CASSISYGTEAFF.

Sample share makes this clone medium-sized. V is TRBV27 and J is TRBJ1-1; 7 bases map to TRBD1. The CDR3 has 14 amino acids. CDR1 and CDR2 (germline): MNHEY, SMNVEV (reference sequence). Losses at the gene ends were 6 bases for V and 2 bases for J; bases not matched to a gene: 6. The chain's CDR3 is CASSPGTANTEAFF. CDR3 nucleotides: TGTGCCAGCAGCCCCGGGACAGCAAACACTGAAGCTTTCTTT.

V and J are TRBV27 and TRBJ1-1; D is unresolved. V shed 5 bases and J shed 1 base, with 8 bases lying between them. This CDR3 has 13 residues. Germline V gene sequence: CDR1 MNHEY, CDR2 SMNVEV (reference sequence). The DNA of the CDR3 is TGTGCCAGCAGTCTTTTCAGGAACACTGAAGCTTTCTTT. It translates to CASSLFRNTEAFF.

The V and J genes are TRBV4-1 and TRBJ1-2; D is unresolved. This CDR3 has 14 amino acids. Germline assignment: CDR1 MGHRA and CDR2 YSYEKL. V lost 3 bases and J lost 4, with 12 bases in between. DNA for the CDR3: TGCGCCAGCAGCCATGCGGACGGCACCTATGGCTACACCTTC. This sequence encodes CASSHADGTYGYTF.

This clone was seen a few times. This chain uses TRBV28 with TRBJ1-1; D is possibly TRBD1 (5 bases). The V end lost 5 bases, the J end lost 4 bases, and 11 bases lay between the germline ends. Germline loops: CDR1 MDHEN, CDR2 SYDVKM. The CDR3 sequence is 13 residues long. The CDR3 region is CASSDSYGTEAFF. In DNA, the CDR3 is TGTGCCAGCAGTGACAGTTATGGCACTGAAGCTTTCTTT.

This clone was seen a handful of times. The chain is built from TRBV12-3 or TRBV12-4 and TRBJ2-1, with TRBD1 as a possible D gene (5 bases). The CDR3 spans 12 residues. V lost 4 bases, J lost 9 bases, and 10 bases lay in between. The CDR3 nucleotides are TGTGCCAGCAGTTGGCCTCAGGGTGAGCAGTTCTTC. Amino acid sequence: CASSWPQGEQFF.

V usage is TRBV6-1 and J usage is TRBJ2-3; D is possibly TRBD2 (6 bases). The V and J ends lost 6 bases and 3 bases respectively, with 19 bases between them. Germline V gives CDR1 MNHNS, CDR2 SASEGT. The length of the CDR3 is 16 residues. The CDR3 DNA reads TGTGCCAGCAGGGCTTATGCCGGGAGATCTACAGATACGCAGTATTTT. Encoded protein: CASRAYAGRSTDTQYF.

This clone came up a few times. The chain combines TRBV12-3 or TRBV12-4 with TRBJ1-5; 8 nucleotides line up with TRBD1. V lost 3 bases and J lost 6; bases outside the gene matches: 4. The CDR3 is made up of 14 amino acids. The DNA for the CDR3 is TGTGCCAGCAGTTTGACAGGGGCGGCTCAGCCCCAGCATTTT. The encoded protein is CASSLTGAAQPQHF.

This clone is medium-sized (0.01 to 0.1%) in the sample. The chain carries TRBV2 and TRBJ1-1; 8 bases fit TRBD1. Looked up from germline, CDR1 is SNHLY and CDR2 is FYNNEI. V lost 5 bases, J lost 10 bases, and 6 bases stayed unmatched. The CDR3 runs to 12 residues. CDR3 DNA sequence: TGTGCCAGCAGTAAAGGACAGGGTCGAGCTTTCTTT. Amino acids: CASSKGQGRAFF. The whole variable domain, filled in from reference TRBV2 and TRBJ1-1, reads EPEVTQTPSHQVTQMGQEVILRCVPISNHLYFYWYRQILGQKVEFLVSFYNNEISEKSEIFDDQFSVERPDGSNFTLKIRSTKLEDSAMYFCASSKGQGRAFFGQGTRLTVV.

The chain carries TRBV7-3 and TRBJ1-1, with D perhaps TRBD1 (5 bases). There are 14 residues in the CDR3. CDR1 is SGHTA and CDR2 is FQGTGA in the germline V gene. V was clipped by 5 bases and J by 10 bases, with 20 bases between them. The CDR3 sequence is CASSPTGGPLGAFF. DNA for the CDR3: TGTGCCAGCAGCCCAACCGGGGGACCTTTAGGAGCTTTCTTT.

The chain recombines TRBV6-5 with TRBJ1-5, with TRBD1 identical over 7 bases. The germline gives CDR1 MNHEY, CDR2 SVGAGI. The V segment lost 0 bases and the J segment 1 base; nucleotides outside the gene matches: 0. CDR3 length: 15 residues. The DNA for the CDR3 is TGTGCCAGCAGTTACTCGGACAGGAGCAATCAGCCCCAGCATTTT. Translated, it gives CASSYSDRSNQPQHF.

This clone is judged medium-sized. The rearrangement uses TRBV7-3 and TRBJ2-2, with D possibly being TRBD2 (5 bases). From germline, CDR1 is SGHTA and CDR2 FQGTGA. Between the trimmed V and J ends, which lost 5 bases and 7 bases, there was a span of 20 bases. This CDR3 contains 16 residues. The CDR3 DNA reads TGTGCCAGCAGCCCCAGGACCGCGGCCGGGGTCGGGGAGCTGTTTTTT. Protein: CASSPRTAAGVGELFF.

The CDR3 loop is CASSYDGNSPLHF. The CDR3 nucleotides are TGTGCCAGCAGTTACGACGGTAATTCACCCCTCCACTTT. The chain carries TRBV6-2 or TRBV6-3 and TRBJ1-6; D is unclear. Germline-derived CDR1 and CDR2 are MNHEY and SVGEGT. Trimming left V 2 bases short and J 6 bases short, with 5 bases between. This CDR3 has 13 amino acids.

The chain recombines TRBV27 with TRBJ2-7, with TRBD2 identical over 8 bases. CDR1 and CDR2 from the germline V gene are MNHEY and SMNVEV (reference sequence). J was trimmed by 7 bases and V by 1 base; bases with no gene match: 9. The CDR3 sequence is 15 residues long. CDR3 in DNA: TGTGCCAGCAGTTTATGGGGTCAGGGACTAGGGGAGCAGTACTTC. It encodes CASSLWGQGLGEQYF.